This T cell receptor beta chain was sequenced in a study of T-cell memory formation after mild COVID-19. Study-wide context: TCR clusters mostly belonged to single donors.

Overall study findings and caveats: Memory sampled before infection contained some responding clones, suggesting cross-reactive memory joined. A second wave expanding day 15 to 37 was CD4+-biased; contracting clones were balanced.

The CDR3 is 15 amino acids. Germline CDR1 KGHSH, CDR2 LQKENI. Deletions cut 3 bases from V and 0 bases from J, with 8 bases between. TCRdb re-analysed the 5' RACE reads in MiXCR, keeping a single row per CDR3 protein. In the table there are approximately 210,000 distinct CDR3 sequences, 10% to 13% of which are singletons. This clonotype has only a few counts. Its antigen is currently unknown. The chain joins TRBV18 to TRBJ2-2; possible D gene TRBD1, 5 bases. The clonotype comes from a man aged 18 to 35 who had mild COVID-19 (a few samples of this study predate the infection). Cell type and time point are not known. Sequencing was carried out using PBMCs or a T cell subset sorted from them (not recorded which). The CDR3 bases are TGTGCCAGCTCACCTTTGACAGCGAACACCGGGGAGCTGTTTTTT. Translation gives CASSPLTANTGELFF. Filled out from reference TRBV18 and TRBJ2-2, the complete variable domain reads NAGVMQNPRHLVRRRGQEARLRCSPMKGHSHVYWYRQLPEEGLKFMVYLQKENIIDESGMPKERFSAEFPKEGPSILRIQQVVRGDSAAYFCASSPLTANTGELFFGEGSRLTVL.